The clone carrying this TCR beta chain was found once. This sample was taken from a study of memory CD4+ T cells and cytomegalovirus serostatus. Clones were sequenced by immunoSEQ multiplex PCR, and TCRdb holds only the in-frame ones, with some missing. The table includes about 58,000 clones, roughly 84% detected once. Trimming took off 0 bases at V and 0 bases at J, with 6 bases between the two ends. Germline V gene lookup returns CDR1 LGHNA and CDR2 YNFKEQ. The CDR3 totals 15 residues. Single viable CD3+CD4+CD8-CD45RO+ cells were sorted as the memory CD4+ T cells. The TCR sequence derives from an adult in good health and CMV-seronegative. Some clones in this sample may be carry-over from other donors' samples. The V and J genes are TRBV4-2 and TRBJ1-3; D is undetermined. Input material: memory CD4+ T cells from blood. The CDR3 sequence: CASSQDPNSGNTIYF. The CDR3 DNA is TGTGCCAGCAGCCAAGATCCGAACTCTGGAAACACCATATATTTT.